The rows below give T cell receptor beta chains drawn from one sample of a study of identical twins. TCRdb re-derived calls from the 5' RACE reads in MiXCR, one entry per CDR3 protein. The sample lists about 240,000 distinct CDR3 sequences, roughly a tenth occurring once. The sequencing sample was made of memory T cells sorted from blood. The receptors here all came from a man aged 45 to 65 in good health. Both conserved end residues are part of each CDR3. Fields, in order: V gene, J gene, clone size, D gene, CDR3 length, CDR3 DNA, CDR3 protein. A D gene is named only where the DNA matches it firmly. Size is stated for part of the rows, as once, few or many counts, or as a class when the clone is expanded.

TRBV20-1,TRBJ2-7,few,TRBD2,14,TGCAGTGCGAGAGGGACTAGCGGGAGTTCCGAGCAGTACTTC,CSARGTSGSSEQYF
TRBV12-3/TRBV12-4,TRBJ2-5,many,TRBD2,16,TGTGCCAGCAGTTTGAGTCTAGCGGGGTTCCAAGAGACCCAGTACTTC,CASSLSLAGFQETQYF
TRBV24-1,TRBJ2-7,many,-,11,TGTGCCACCAGTGATTACGTTGGGCAGTACTTC,CATSDYVGQYF
TRBV10-2,TRBJ2-7,many,-,16,TGCGCCAGCCCAACAAGCGGGACAGCGGGCCTTTACGAGCAGTACTTC,CASPTSGTAGLYEQYF
TRBV5-6,TRBJ2-7,-,-,16,TGTGCCAGCAGCCTCCTGGGCCGGACGGAGAGATACGAGCAGTACTTC,CASSLLGRTERYEQYF
TRBV5-5,TRBJ2-5,many,TRBD1,15,TGTGCCAGCAGCCGCCCGGGACAGGGGCTAGAGACCCAGTACTTC,CASSRPGQGLETQYF
TRBV20-1,TRBJ2-1,-,TRBD2,15,TGCAGTGCTAGAGAGGGCGGGAGGACCTACAATGAGCAGTTCTTC,CSAREGGRTYNEQFF
TRBV3-1,TRBJ2-3,few,-,18,TGTGCCAGCAGCCAAGGCACTGGGCTAGCCTTTAGAGGGGATACGCAGTATTTT,CASSQGTGLAFRGDTQYF
TRBV10-1,TRBJ2-3,many,-,15,TGCGCCAGCAGTGAGGGGTTGGCCCACCTGGGGACGCAGTATTTT,CASSEGLAHLGTQYF
TRBV6-2/TRBV6-3,TRBJ2-1,many,TRBD2,15,TGTGCCAGCAGACCGGGACTACTTCGTGACAATGAGCAGTTCTTC,CASRPGLLRDNEQFF
TRBV25-1,TRBJ2-1,few,-,15,TGTGCCAGCGTAGACCGGGACGTTTCCTACAATGAGCAGTTCTTC,CASVDRDVSYNEQFF
TRBV12-3/TRBV12-4,TRBJ2-1,few,-,12,TGTGCCAGCAGTTTATCGGGGTATGAGCAGTTCTTC,CASSLSGYEQFF
TRBV6-2/TRBV6-3,TRBJ1-1,many,-,11,TGTGCCAGCAGGCAGGGGACTGAAGCTTTCTTT,CASRQGTEAFF
TRBV14,TRBJ2-7,few,TRBD1,14,TGTGCCAGCAGCTCCCGGACAGGGGGCAACGAGCAGTACTTC,CASSSRTGGNEQYF
TRBV20-1,TRBJ2-1,-,-,13,TGCAGTGCTAGAAAGCATAACTACAATGAGCAGTTCTTC,CSARKHNYNEQFF
TRBV29-1,TRBJ2-3,many,-,12,TGCAGCGTTTCGGACGGTACAGATACGCAGTATTTT,CSVSDGTDTQYF
TRBV20-1,TRBJ2-7,many,TRBD1,14,TGCAGTGCTCTGGACAGGTGGAACTCCTACGAGCAGTACTTC,CSALDRWNSYEQYF